These 25 T cell receptor beta chains were sequenced from one sample in a study of T cell repertoires in cytomegalovirus infection. TCRdb recomputed calls from the reads with MiXCR, one row per CDR3 protein. The sample consists of fewer than 550,000 distinct CDR3 sequences, more than 15% of them appearing once. The sequenced sample consisted of CD8+ T cells from PBMCs. The receptor set was obtained from a human donor in good health (CMV status not recorded). Some clones in this sample may be carry-over from other donors' samples.

This chain links TRBV6-5 with TRBJ2-7; 9 bases fit TRBD1. CDR3 length equals 14 residues. Germline V gene data show CDR1 as MNHEY and CDR2 as SVGAGI. V gave up 6 bases and J gave up 4 bases; unmatched junction bases: 7. This CDR3 reads CASSQGQGHYEQYF. In nucleotides, the CDR3 is TGTGCCAGCAGCCAGGGACAGGGACATTACGAGCAGTACTTC.

This clonotype was observed a handful of times. This rearrangement joins TRBV20-1 to TRBJ1-2, with D maybe TRBD1 (6 bases). CDR1 is DFQATT and CDR2 is SNEGSKA in the germline V gene (reference sequence). The CDR3 is 14 amino acids. V dropped 6 bases and J dropped 3 bases, with 17 bases sitting between them. The CDR3 DNA is TGCAGTGCCGGCCCCCACAGGGAACACTATGGCTACACCTTC. It yields the protein CSAGPHREHYGYTF.

The rearrangement joins TRBV20-1 to TRBJ1-5; D not certain. CDR3 size: 14 residues. The germline V and J ends were trimmed by 0 bases and 6 bases, with 12 bases remaining between them. CDR1 and CDR2 (germline): DFQATT, SNEGSKA (reference sequence). CDR3 amino acids: CSARDRVSRQPQHF. The CDR3 DNA reads as TGCAGTGCTAGAGATCGTGTAAGTCGTCAGCCCCAGCATTTT.

This clonotype was seen repeatedly, ten times or more. This rearrangement joins TRBV15 to TRBJ1-5, with 7 bases lining up with TRBD1. The trim removed 9 bases at V and 0 bases at J, leaving 8 bases unmatched. From germline, CDR1 is LNHNV and CDR2 YYDKDF (reference sequence). The CDR3 sequence is 15 residues long. The CDR3 DNA sequence: TGTGCCACGGGCGATGGACAGGTTAGCAATCAGCCCCAGCATTTT. This sequence encodes CATGDGQVSNQPQHF.

This clonotype was seen at least ten times. This chain joins TRBV12-3 or TRBV12-4 and TRBJ2-3; 7 nucleotides agree with TRBD2. V shed 1 base and J 5 bases; nucleotides not matched to a gene: 9. The CDR3 totals 16 residues. This CDR3 reads CASSLEDSGPGDTQYF. Here the CDR3 DNA reads TGTGCCAGCAGTTTAGAGGATAGCGGGCCCGGAGATACGCAGTATTTT.

This clonotype has only a few counts. The chain combines TRBV29-1 with TRBJ2-7; 7 nucleotides agree with TRBD2. Losses at the gene ends were 2 bases for V and 4 bases for J; bases not matched to a gene: 11. This CDR3 is 15 amino acids long. Germline-derived CDR1 and CDR2 are SQVTM and ANQGSEA. The CDR3 sequence is CSVEFLASGTYEQYF. CDR3 DNA: TGCAGCGTTGAATTTCTGGCTAGCGGTACGTACGAGCAGTACTTC.

V gene TRBV28 combines with J gene TRBJ1-3, with a possible D match to TRBD1 (5 bases). The V gene lost 4 bases and the J gene lost 0 bases, with 7 bases spanning the gap. The CDR3 covers 14 residues. Germline V gene lookup returns CDR1 MDHEN and CDR2 SYDVKM. This CDR3 reads CASSWDLSGNTIYF. The CDR3 nucleotides read TGTGCCAGCAGTTGGGACCTCTCTGGAAACACCATATATTTT.

The rearrangement uses TRBV7-9 and TRBJ2-3; 11 bases are a match to TRBD2. Looked up from germline, CDR1 is SEHNR and CDR2 is FQNEAQ (reference sequence). V lost 0 bases to trimming and J lost 0 bases; unmatched junction nucleotides: 8. This CDR3 spans 19 amino acids. CDR3 sequence reads: CASSLAQLAGVGSTDTQYF. CDR3 bases: TGTGCCAGCAGCTTAGCGCAACTAGCGGGAGTCGGTAGCACAGATACGCAGTATTTT.

This clonotype was seen only a few times. The V call is TRBV5-1, the J call TRBJ2-5, with D unclear. CDR1 and CDR2 from the germline V gene are SGHRS and YFSETQ. There are 12 residues in the CDR3. Trimming stripped 1 base from V and 3 bases from J, with 4 bases between. This chain's CDR3 is CASSLTEETQYF. The CDR3 region has the DNA TGCGCCAGCAGCTTGACAGAAGAGACCCAGTACTTC.

The chain combines TRBV28 with TRBJ2-5; D is undetermined. The V gene lost 4 bases and the J gene lost 5 bases, with 17 bases spanning the gap. Per germline, CDR1 MDHEN and CDR2 SYDVKM. There are 15 residues in the CDR3. CDR3 residues: CASSSPDPPRETQYF. The CDR3 DNA sequence: TGTGCCAGCAGTTCCCCGGACCCCCCCCGGGAGACCCAGTACTTC.

The chain has TRBV6-6 and TRBJ2-2, with 7 bases that match TRBD2. This CDR3 has 15 amino acids. In germline, CDR1 is MNHNY, CDR2 SVGAGI (reference sequence). After removal of 6 bases from V and 4 bases from J, the junction contained 8 bases not matched to a gene. The CDR3 region is CASRPRLAATGELFF. As DNA, the CDR3 is TGTGCCAGCAGACCCCGACTAGCAGCCACCGGGGAGCTGTTTTTT.

This clonotype was seen repeatedly, ten times or more. The chain joins TRBV7-8 to TRBJ1-5, with D possibly matching TRBD1 (6 bases). Trimming stripped 1 base from V and 4 bases from J, with 14 bases between. The CDR3 covers 16 residues. CDR1 and CDR2 (germline): SGHVS, FQNEAQ. The CDR3 reads CASSLVGGRKNQPQHF. DNA for the CDR3: TGTGCCAGCAGCTTAGTGGGGGGCAGGAAGAATCAGCCCCAGCATTTT.

This clonotype was found many times. This chain uses TRBV6-1 with TRBJ1-1; D is unclear. Looked up from germline, CDR1 is MNHNS and CDR2 is SASEGT. V dropped 3 bases and J dropped 0 bases, with 17 bases sitting between them. The CDR3 sequence is 17 residues long. CDR3 region: CASSDLGPPFMNTEAFF. The CDR3 DNA is TGTGCCAGCAGTGATTTAGGTCCTCCCTTTATGAACACTGAAGCTTTCTTT.

This clonotype was seen ten or more times. This chain links TRBV29-1 with TRBJ2-7; D is possibly TRBD2 (6 bases). CDR1 is SQVTM, CDR2 ANQGSEA, per germline. The V end was cut by 3 bases, the J end by 3 bases, with 6 bases between. This CDR3 comprises 11 residues. The CDR3 loop is CSVERGYEQYF. For the CDR3, the DNA is TGCAGCGTTGAGCGGGGCTACGAGCAGTACTTC.

This clonotype came up a few times. V gene TRBV19 combines with J gene TRBJ1-2, with unresolved D. The CDR3 extends over 13 amino acids. Trimming left V 3 bases short and J 8 bases short, with 13 bases between. Per germline, CDR1 LNHDA and CDR2 SQIVND (reference sequence). The DNA of the CDR3 is TGTGCCAGTAGTATGAGCTTCTTGGAGGGCTACACCTTC. This sequence encodes CASSMSFLEGYTF. The full variable domain, completed using reference TRBV19 and TRBJ1-2, is DGGITQSPKYLFRKEGQNVTLSCEQNLNHDAMYWYRQDPGQGLRLIYYSQIVNDFQKGDIAEGYSVSREKKESFPLTVTSAQKNPTAFYLCASSMSFLEGYTFGSGTRLTVV.

This clonotype has a single count. The rearrangement links TRBV20-1 to TRBJ2-1; TRBD2 agrees at 7 bases. CDR3 length: 15 residues. Germline assignment: CDR1 DFQATT and CDR2 SNEGSKA (reference sequence). Germline trimming cut 0 bases from V and 2 bases from J; bases unmatched to any gene: 4. CDR3 protein: CSARDRGDPYNEQFF. The CDR3, as DNA: TGCAGTGCTAGAGATCGGGGGGACCCCTACAATGAGCAGTTCTTC.

This clonotype has a handful of counts. This sequence joins TRBV10-3 and TRBJ1-3; maybe TRBD1 (6 bases). CDR3 length: 14 amino acids. Trimming removed 10 bases at V and 0 bases at J, with 13 bases between. The germline CDR1 and CDR2 sequences are ENHRY and SYGVKD. CDR3 in DNA: TGTGCCACACTACAGGGCAACTCTGGAAACACCATATATTTT. As protein: CATLQGNSGNTIYF.

This clonotype was counted at least ten times. This chain links TRBV12-5 with TRBJ2-1, with 8 bases that match TRBD2. The CDR3 is 15 amino acids. The germline gives CDR1 LGHNT, CDR2 FRNRAP. Trimming cost V 4 bases and J 9 bases; bases outside gene matches: 11. The CDR3 DNA reads as TGTGCTAGTGGTTCACCGGGGGGGGAGATCGGTGAGCAGTTCTTC. It codes for CASGSPGGEIGEQFF.

In its sample, this clonotype was seen a few times. The V gene is TRBV7-9, the J gene TRBJ2-3, with 13 bases lining up with TRBD2. The germline V gene has CDR1 SEHNR and CDR2 FQNEAQ (reference sequence). The ends lost 2 bases at V and 2 bases at J; junction bases unmatched: 4. The CDR3 consists of 17 residues. DNA of the CDR3: TGTGCCAGCAGCTTAAAACTAGCGGGAGGGCCCACAGATACGCAGTATTTT. It encodes CASSLKLAGGPTDTQYF.

This clonotype appeared many times. The chain carries TRBV4-2 and TRBJ1-2, with 7 bases lining up with TRBD1. The germline CDR1 and CDR2 sequences are LGHNA and YNFKEQ. Trimming cost V 5 bases and J 6 bases; bases outside gene matches: 6. This CDR3 is built from 13 residues. The CDR3 DNA follows: TGTGCCAGCAGCGCCAGGGGGGAGGATGGCTACACCTTC. It encodes CASSARGEDGYTF.

The CDR3 sequence is CASSFWYYEQYF. The CDR3 coding sequence is TGTGCCAGCAGCTTTTGGTATTATGAGCAGTACTTC. V and J are TRBV5-4 and TRBJ2-7; D not resolved. Per germline, CDR1 SGHNT and CDR2 YYREEE (reference sequence). The V end lost 2 bases, the J end lost 7 bases, and 10 bases lay between the germline ends. The CDR3 sequence is 12 residues long. Using reference TRBV5-4 and TRBJ2-7 for the parts outside the CDR3, the full variable domain is ETGVTQSPTHLIKTRGQQVTLRCSSQSGHNTVSWYQQALGQGPQFIFQYYREEENGRGNFPPRFSGLQFPNYSSELNVNALELDDSALYLCASSFWYYEQYFGPGTRLTVT.

This clonotype was found many times. V and J are TRBV27 and TRBJ2-5; 9 bases map to TRBD2. The V gene end was trimmed by 5 bases and the J gene end by 2 bases; junction bases not matched to a gene: 3. In germline, CDR1 is MNHEY, CDR2 SMNVEV (reference sequence). This CDR3 spans 14 amino acids. The CDR3 bases are TGTGCCAGCAGTCCCGCGGGAGGGCAAGAGACCCAGTACTTC. It yields the protein CASSPAGGQETQYF.

This clonotype was recorded only once. The chain links TRBV4-2 to TRBJ2-1; perhaps TRBD2 as D (6 bases). Germline assignment: CDR1 LGHNA and CDR2 YNFKEQ. The CDR3 is 15 residues long. Trimming pared 1 base from V and 3 bases from J, leaving 10 bases between. This CDR3 is CASSQGEEIYNEQFF. The CDR3 DNA reads TGTGCCAGCAGCCAAGGGGAGGAGATCTACAATGAGCAGTTCTTC.

This clonotype has a count of ten or more. The chain employs TRBV27 and TRBJ1-5; weak D call: TRBD1 (5 bases). Germline CDR1 is MNHEY and CDR2 is SMNVEV (reference sequence). Trimming cost V 6 bases and J 3 bases, with 9 bases left between them. The CDR3 has 13 residues. The CDR3 region has the DNA TGTGCCAGCAGAGATGGGGCCAATCAGCCCCAGCATTTT. It yields the protein CASRDGANQPQHF.

Turning to this clonotype: One end of the junction fails to match germline, which may point to a read error. This sequence joins TRBV27 and TRBJ1-4; 9 bases map to TRBD1. CDR1 MNHEY and CDR2 SMNVEV come from the germline V gene (reference sequence). This CDR3 spans 17 amino acids. The CDR3 protein is CASSSLETGGTNKKLFF. In nucleotides, the CDR3 is TGTGCCAGCAGTTCCTTGGAAACAGGGGGCACTAATAAAAAACTGTTTTTT.